Following are 21 T cell receptor beta chains from one sample sequenced in a study of T cell responses to AZD1222 COVID-19 vaccine. Data came from immunoSEQ multiplex PCR; TCRdb stores just in-frame clones and leaves some out. The sample shows roughly 100,000 clones, over 70% of them seen only once. This specimen was peripheral blood, taken on day 0 of AZD1222 vaccination. These TCRs come from an adult in good health.

The V and J genes are TRBV27 and TRBJ1-1; no reliable D call. With 0 bases removed from V and 1 base from J, the gap between germline ends came to 9 bases. CDR1 is MNHEY and CDR2 is SMNVEV in the germline V gene (reference sequence). This CDR3 spans 15 amino acids. DNA of the CDR3: TGTGCCAGCAGTTTATCTCGGGCAGCGAACACTGAAGCTTTCTTT. Protein sequence: CASSLSRAANTEAFF.

V and J are TRBV11-2 and TRBJ2-1, with TRBD2 matching 10 bases. This CDR3 is 16 amino acids long. Germline V gene sequence: CDR1 SGHAT, CDR2 FQNNGV. V dropped 6 bases and J dropped 0; count of bases not matched to a gene: 5. The CDR3 region has the DNA TGTGCCAGCAGGGATAGCGGGAGGTCCTCCTACAATGAGCAGTTCTTC. Its protein is CASRDSGRSSYNEQFF. Based on the CDR3 plus reference TRBV11-2 and TRBJ2-1, the full variable domain is EAGVAQSPRYKIIEKRQSVAFWCNPISGHATLYWYQQILGQGPKLLIQFQNNGVVDDSQLPKDRFSAERLKGVDSTLKIQPAKLEDSAVYLCASRDSGRSSYNEQFFGPGTRLTVL.

The chain joins TRBV7-9 to TRBJ2-5, with TRBD2 matching over 7 bases. The germline gives CDR1 SEHNR, CDR2 FQNEAQ (reference sequence). This CDR3 comprises 16 residues. V lost 1 base to trimming and J lost 3 bases; unmatched junction nucleotides: 8. CDR3 region: CASSLGVGGGEETQYF. The CDR3 DNA follows: TGTGCCAGCAGCTTAGGCGTAGGCGGGGGTGAAGAGACCCAGTACTTC.

The chain recombines TRBV5-4 with TRBJ1-2; the D is unclear. Trimming took 0 bases from V and 2 from J, leaving 11 bases between them. The CDR3 contains 15 residues. Germline V gene lookup returns CDR1 SGHNT and CDR2 YYREEE (reference sequence). CDR3 in amino acids: CASSLVGRENYGYTF. CDR3 nucleotides: TGTGCCAGCAGCTTGGTAGGACGGGAGAACTATGGCTACACCTTC.

The chain recombines TRBV6-5 with TRBJ2-1; tentatively, D is TRBD2 (5 bases). V dropped 7 bases and J dropped 9 bases, with 16 bases sitting between them. The CDR3 runs to 13 residues. Germline CDR1 MNHEY, CDR2 SVGAGI. CDR3 protein: CASIGAFGSEQFF. Here the CDR3 DNA reads TGTGCCAGCATTGGTGCCTTTGGGAGTGAGCAGTTCTTC.

This chain links TRBV30 with TRBJ2-5, with a tentative D call TRBD1 (5 bases). The length of the CDR3 is 13 residues. V gave up 2 bases and J gave up 2 bases, with 9 bases separating them. Germline V gene data show CDR1 as GTSNPN and CDR2 as SVGIG (reference sequence). This CDR3 reads CAWSFDSQETQYF. The CDR3 bases are TGTGCCTGGAGTTTCGACAGTCAAGAGACCCAGTACTTC.

The chain recombines TRBV21-1 with TRBJ1-2. TRBV21-1 is recorded as a pseudogene. This CDR3 comprises 11 residues. The CDR3 bases are TGTGCCAGCACCCCTTTTCTGGGCTACACCTTC. Amino acids: CASTPFLGYTF.

The J gene is TRBJ1-6, the V gene TRBV28; no reliable D call. This CDR3 region has 16 residues. Germline CDR1 MDHEN, CDR2 SYDVKM. Deletions cut 7 bases from V and 7 bases from J, with 20 bases between. The CDR3 spells CASNVIGPISNSPLHF. CDR3 sequence (DNA): TGTGCCAGCAACGTCATAGGACCGATTTCCAATTCACCCCTCCACTTT.

This chain links TRBV9 with TRBJ2-2; D ambiguous. Germline CDR1 and CDR2: SGDLS and YYNGEE. The CDR3 is 16 amino acids. The V gene lost 1 base and the J gene lost 4 bases, with 14 bases spanning the gap. The CDR3 DNA reads TGTGCCAGCAGCGTATTGTGGGCCCCGGGCACCGGGGAGCTGTTTTTT. This codes for CASSVLWAPGTGELFF.

The chain is built from TRBV6-5 and TRBJ1-6; D unresolved. This CDR3 contains 14 residues. Trimming took 2 bases from V and 8 from J, leaving 10 bases between them. Germline V gene lookup returns CDR1 MNHEY and CDR2 SVGAGI. CDR3 sequence: CASSYRLGYSPLHF. The DNA of the CDR3 is TGTGCCAGCAGTTACAGGCTGGGGTATTCACCCCTCCACTTT.

This chain uses TRBV7-9 with TRBJ1-6; D remains unclear. CDR3 length: 14 residues. CDR1 and CDR2 (germline): SEHNR, FQNEAQ (reference sequence). The germline V and J ends were trimmed by 1 base and 9 bases, with 10 bases remaining between them. In DNA, the CDR3 is TGTGCCAGCAGCTTAGAGGGCAGAACTTCACCCCTCCACTTT. Translation: CASSLEGRTSPLHF.

In DNA form, the CDR3 reads TGTGCCAGCAGGGGCCAGGGCAATTCACCCCTCCACTTT. It codes for CASRGQGNSPLHF. The chain has TRBV27 and TRBJ1-6; maybe TRBD1 (5 bases). V shed 6 bases and J shed 7 bases, with 10 bases lying between them. Per germline, CDR1 MNHEY and CDR2 SMNVEV (reference sequence). CDR3 length: 13 residues.

The chain is built from TRBV6-5 and TRBJ1-3, with 7 positions matching TRBD1. From germline, CDR1 is MNHEY and CDR2 SVGAGI. V was clipped by 2 bases and J by 2 bases; unmatched bases: 0. This CDR3 region has 14 residues. DNA of the CDR3: TGTGCCAGCAGTTACGACAGGGCTGGAAACACCATATATTTT. Translated: CASSYDRAGNTIYF.

The CDR3 DNA is TGTGCCAGCAGCCAAGATCGTGGGGCTGGGGGAAACACCATATATTTT. It specifies CASSQDRGAGGNTIYF. This sequence joins TRBV3-1 (or the pseudogene TRBV3-2) and TRBJ1-3; a weak D match, TRBD1 (5 bases). The ends were cut back, 0 bases at V and 4 bases at J, with 13 bases in the middle. The CDR3 is made up of 16 amino acids. The germline V gene has CDR1 LGHDT and CDR2 YNNKEL (reference sequence).

The rearrangement uses TRBV9 and TRBJ1-6; 7 nucleotides match TRBD1. This CDR3 has 14 amino acids. After removal of 4 bases from V and 9 bases from J, the junction contained 7 bases not matched to a gene. The V gene's germline CDR1 is SGDLS and CDR2 YYNGEE. In nucleotides, the CDR3 is TGTGCCAGCAGCACGCGGACAGGCTCTTCACCCCTCCACTTT. Translated, it gives CASSTRTGSSPLHF.

The chain uses TRBV13 and TRBJ2-5, with 9 bases lining up with TRBD1. The CDR3 contains 14 residues. Germline trimming cut 5 bases from V and 7 bases from J; bases unmatched to any gene: 8. Germline V CDR1 and CDR2: PRHDT, FYEKMQ (reference sequence). The CDR3 region has the DNA TGTGCCAGCAGCCCAGGACAGGGGACCATGACCCAGTACTTC. It translates to CASSPGQGTMTQYF.

The chain uses TRBV10-2 and TRBJ1-1; D uncertain. V was shortened by 4 bases and J by 5 bases, with 8 bases between the two germline ends. CDR1 and CDR2 from the germline V gene are WSHSY and SAAADI. CDR3 length: 12 amino acids. The CDR3 region is CASSAQMTEAFF. The CDR3 coding sequence is TGCGCCAGCAGTGCACAGATGACTGAAGCTTTCTTT.

The CDR3 DNA is TGCGCCAGCAGCTTCGGGGCGACAGGGCCCACAGATACGCAGTATTTT. This sequence encodes CASSFGATGPTDTQYF. This chain links TRBV5-1 with TRBJ2-3; 7 nucleotides line up with TRBD1. J lost 2 bases, V lost 2 bases, and 8 bases had no gene match. Germline CDR1 and CDR2: SGHRS and YFSETQ. CDR3 length: 16 amino acids.

The chain employs TRBV5-8 and TRBJ2-1; 8 positions match TRBD2. V gave up 0 bases and J gave up 5 bases; unmatched junction bases: 4. Germline V CDR1 and CDR2: SGHTS, YDEGEE. The CDR3 runs to 15 residues. The CDR3 coding sequence is TGTGCCAGCAGCTTGGTCGCGGGGGGTGACAATGAGCAGTTCTTC. Residues: CASSLVAGGDNEQFF.

The chain has TRBV19 and TRBJ2-7, with 14 bases lining up with TRBD2. In germline, CDR1 is LNHDA, CDR2 SQIVND (reference sequence). The V segment lost 6 bases and the J segment 5 bases; nucleotides outside the gene matches: 0. This CDR3 region has 13 residues. CDR3 coding DNA: TGTGCCAGTAGGGGACTAGCGGGAGACGAGCAGTACTTC. Translating gives CASRGLAGDEQYF.

The V and J genes are TRBV10-3 and TRBJ1-2; D call uncertain. The CDR3 covers 15 residues. CDR1 and CDR2 (germline): ENHRY, SYGVKD. V lost 4 bases, J lost 2 bases, and 14 bases lay in between. The CDR3 DNA reads as TGTGCCATCAGTGGCCCCGGTGGAGAGAACTATGGCTACACCTTC. Its translation: CAISGPGGENYGYTF.